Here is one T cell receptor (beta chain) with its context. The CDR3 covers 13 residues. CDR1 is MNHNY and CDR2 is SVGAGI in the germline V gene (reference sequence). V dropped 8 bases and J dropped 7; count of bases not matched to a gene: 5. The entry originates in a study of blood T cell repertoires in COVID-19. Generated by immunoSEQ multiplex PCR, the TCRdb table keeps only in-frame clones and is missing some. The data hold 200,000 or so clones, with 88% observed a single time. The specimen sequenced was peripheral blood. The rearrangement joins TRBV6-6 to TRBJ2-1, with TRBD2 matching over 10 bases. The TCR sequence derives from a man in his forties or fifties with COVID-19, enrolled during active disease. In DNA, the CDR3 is TGTGCCAGCGCTAGCGGGAGTTTTAATGAGCAGTTCTTC. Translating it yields CASASGSFNEQFF.